This T cell receptor (beta chain) was sequenced during a study of T cells in Graves' hyperthyroidism and ophthalmopathy (dated by TCRdb to between 2018 and 2021). Describing the broader study: Peripheral blood was sampled at the time of initial diagnosis, prior to any treatment. A discovery cohort of roughly 100 patients, approximately 44 with Graves' ophthalmopathy and 55 to 65 with stable Graves' hyperthyroidism, was used to find distinguishing TCR V-J signatures. An independent validation cohort of under 20 hyperthyroidism patients and approximately 15 patients who later progressed to ophthalmopathy tested prospective prediction of ophthalmopathy. The 85 to 100 discovery patients were divided at random into training and test sets in a 7:3 ratio. In roughly six Graves' hyperthyroidism patients, the study also compared T-cell repertoires from thyroid tissue with T-cell repertoires from blood. After sampling, hyperthyroidism patients received methimazole starting at 30 mg daily, and ophthalmopathy patients received high-dose intravenous methylprednisolone. According to the paper, TCR Vbeta CDR3 sequencing was carried out on 135 peripheral blood samples, which came from around 43 ophthalmopathy, 70 to 80 hyperthyroidism and about 17 progressor patients. Study-level results and caveats: No statistical method was used to fix the sample size in advance, and group allocation was not hidden from the investigators. In validation, progression to ophthalmopathy was predicted by the model with approximately 67% sensitivity and roughly 76% specificity, a median of about 6 months before onset. In cross-validation, a model built on a 13 V-J signature told ophthalmopathy apart from stable hyperthyroidism with over 85% sensitivity and about 81% specificity, and in testing the same model reached 80%/75%. Most expanded thyroid clonotypes (frequency above 0.001) were also detected in blood, suggesting blood repertoires may reflect thyroid immune responses.

Stable Graves' hyperthyroidism was defined as the absence of progression to ophthalmopathy over 18 months of follow-up. Hyperthyroidism patients were newly diagnosed, had a disease duration of under 2 months, and were aged 18 to 65 years. Exclusion was applied to patients with uncontrolled infections, other autoimmune diseases, pregnancy or lactation. Diagnoses relied on clinical symptoms, serum thyroxine and TRAb, thyroid ultrasound and orbital computed tomography. Ficoll-Paque density gradient centrifugation was used to isolate PBMCs from around 10 ml of fresh peripheral blood. Total RNA was extracted using Trizol reagent, and RNA quality was assessed on an Agilent 2100 Bioanalyzer. The TCR beta CDR3 regions were amplified from RNA transcripts. The TCR CDR3 was subjected to a first round of RT-PCR using the HTBI primer set and the Qiagen OneStep RT-PCR kit. A second multiplex PCR round built the libraries, followed by size selection and purification. Sequencing of the libraries was done on an Illumina HiSeq2000 using paired-end 100 bp reads. The study's own analysis went as follows. SOAPnuke was used to process the raw data, throwing out any read that contained adapters or uncalled bases, had a mean Phred below 15, or lacked an exact constant-primer or identifier match. COPE v1.2.5 was used to merge the high-quality paired reads, and each unique nucleotide sequence was defined as a clonotype. Clonotypes were aligned to IMGT TRBV, TRBD and TRBJ reference segments using MiTCR v1.1. Analysis was restricted to V-J combinations with a frequency above 0.0001, which covered about 99% of repertoires. The TCS score was defined as F50 (clonal expansion) divided by E x V (chaos), with BLOSUM62-based TCRdist calculated between CDR3 peptides within each V-J. Welch's t-statistics and random forest reduced roughly 540 V-J features to about 12, which were used in a naive Bayes classifier (R e1071). TCRdb reanalyzed the raw reads on its own, using fastp at Q25 for trimming and MiXCR for clone calling, and kept in-frame beta chains. Every distinct CDR3 protein forms one entry, paired with its most common genes and DNA. None of the V and J calls come from the authors' own analysis; TCRdb made them. A total of hundreds of thousands of distinct CDR3 sequences appear in this sample, approximately 15% of them only once. Together, the top ten hold approximately 30% of the sample.

Sequences MGHRA (CDR1) and YSYEKL (CDR2) are obtained from the germline V gene. The CDR3 measures 16 amino acids from cysteine to phenylalanine. Kept here is only the CDR3 DNA, which spans 48 bases and is read in frame from base 1. Trimming removed 2 bases from V and 4 bases from J; the gene matches leave 5 bases unexplained. In the case of this clonotype: Its antigen remains unidentified. Base-call qualities are not available, and no considerably larger clone is one nucleotide away.

The rearrangement combines TRBV4-1 with TRBJ2-1, with 10 junctional bases fitting TRBD2. The TCR was taken from a woman between 25 and 40 years old with Graves' hyperthyroidism. The sample comprised blood. CDR3 protein: CASSQPPSGSYNEQFF. At the DNA level, the sequence is TGCGCCAGCAGCCAACCGCCTAGCGGGAGTTACAATGAGCAGTTCTTC.